A single T cell receptor beta chain is shown here with its context. These data are taken from a study of blood T cell repertoires in COVID-19. V gave up 5 bases and J gave up 2 bases; unmatched junction bases: 9. The CDR3 spans 16 residues. From germline, CDR1 is SGHDT and CDR2 YYEEEE. The repertoire was sequenced with immunoSEQ multiplex PCR; TCRdb's copy has only in-frame clones and lacks some. The repertoire holds approximately 100,000 clones, around 91% seen once, with roughly 32% in the top ten. The receptor was derived from a woman over 75 with acute or convalescent COVID-19. The chain has TRBV5-6 and TRBJ1-5; 8 bases line up with TRBD1. Specimen: peripheral blood. The CDR3 is CASSLSGGLGNQPQHF. The CDR3 nucleotides are TGTGCCAGCAGTCTCTCAGGGGGCTTGGGCAATCAGCCCCAGCATTTT.